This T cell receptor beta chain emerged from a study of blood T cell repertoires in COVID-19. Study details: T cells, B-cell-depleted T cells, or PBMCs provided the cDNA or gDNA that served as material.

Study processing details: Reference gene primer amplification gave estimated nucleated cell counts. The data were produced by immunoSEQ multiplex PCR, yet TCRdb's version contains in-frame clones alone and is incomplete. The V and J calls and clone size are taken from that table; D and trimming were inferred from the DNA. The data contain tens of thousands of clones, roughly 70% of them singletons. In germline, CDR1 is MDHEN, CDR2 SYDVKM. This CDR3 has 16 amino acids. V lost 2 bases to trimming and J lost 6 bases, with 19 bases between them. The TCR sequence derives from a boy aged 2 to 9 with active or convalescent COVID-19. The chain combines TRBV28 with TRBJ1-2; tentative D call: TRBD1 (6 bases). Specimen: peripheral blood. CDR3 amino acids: CASSLAGGRGVDGYTF. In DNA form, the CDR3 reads TGTGCCAGCAGTTTAGCCGGGGGGCGCGGGGTTGATGGCTACACCTTC.